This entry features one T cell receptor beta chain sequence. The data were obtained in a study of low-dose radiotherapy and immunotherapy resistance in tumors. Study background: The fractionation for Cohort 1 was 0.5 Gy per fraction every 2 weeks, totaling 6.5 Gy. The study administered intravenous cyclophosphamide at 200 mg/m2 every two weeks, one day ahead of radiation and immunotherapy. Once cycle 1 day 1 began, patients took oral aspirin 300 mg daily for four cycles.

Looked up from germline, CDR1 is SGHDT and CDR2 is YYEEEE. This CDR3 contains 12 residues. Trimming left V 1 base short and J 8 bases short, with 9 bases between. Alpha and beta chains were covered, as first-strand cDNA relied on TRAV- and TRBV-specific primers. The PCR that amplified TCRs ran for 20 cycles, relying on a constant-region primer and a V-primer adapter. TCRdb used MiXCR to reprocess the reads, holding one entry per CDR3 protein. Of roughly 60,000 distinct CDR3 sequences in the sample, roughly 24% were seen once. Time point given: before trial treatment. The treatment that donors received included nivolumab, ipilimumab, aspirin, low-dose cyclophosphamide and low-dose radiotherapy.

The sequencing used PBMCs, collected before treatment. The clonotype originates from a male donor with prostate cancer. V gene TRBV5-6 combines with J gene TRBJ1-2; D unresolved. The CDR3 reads CASSLKGYGYTF. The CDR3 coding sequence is TGTGCCAGCAGCTTGAAGGGATACGGCTACACCTTC.